This T cell receptor (beta chain) was found in a study of circulating tumor DNA in untreated peripheral T-cell lymphoma. V gave up 1 base and J gave up 7 bases, with 13 bases separating them. CDR1 SGHDN and CDR2 FVKESK come from the germline V gene. The CDR3 is 14 amino acids. The method was immunoSEQ multiplex PCR; TCRdb's version includes in-frame clones alone and lacks a portion of them. The table shows around 2,700 clones, with about 58% occurring only once. Study results and caveats: Baseline tissues yielded approximately 82% and baseline serum roughly 61% tumor-specific clonotype detection.

Tumor tissue was collected at baseline, before treatment began. For this clone: The antigen is undetermined.

V usage is TRBV14 and J usage is TRBJ2-5; D may correspond to TRBD1 or TRBD2 (7 bases each). The TCR was taken from a human donor with peripheral T-cell lymphoma. The sequencing input was tumor tissue. The CDR3 DNA is TGTGCCAGCAGCCAAGGACAGGGAGGGGTGACCCAGTACTTC. It is translated as CASSQGQGGVTQYF.